These T cell receptor beta chains were read from a single sample in a study of T cells expressing NK-cell markers. TCRdb reprocessed the 5' RACE reads and reports one entry per CDR3 protein, with no DNA. This table lists around 260,000 distinct CDR3 sequences. Sequencing used blood T cells: a sorted CD56 or NKG2C T cell subset, CD4+ or CD8+ T cells, or bulk PBMC T cells (not recorded which). The receptors were sampled from a woman between 18 and 75 years old in good health. Each CDR3 is given with its conserved first and last residue.

v_gene	j_gene	CDR3aa
TRBV7-8	TRBJ2-3	CASSLGVGSGDTQYF
TRBV12-3/TRBV12-4	TRBJ1-2	CASSSRDRGFSPF
TRBV7-3	TRBJ2-2	CASSLVPGLTGELFF
TRBV5-1	TRBJ2-3	CASSSGGLGDTQYF
TRBV5-1	TRBJ2-3	CASSSLAGEQDTQYF
TRBV12-3/TRBV12-4	TRBJ2-1	CASSFGSPSSYNEQFF
TRBV28	TRBJ1-5	CASSFRVGPQHF
TRBV5-1	TRBJ1-1	CASSPRTALEAFF
TRBV7-9	TRBJ2-7	CASSLTGTHEQYF
TRBV5-1	TRBJ1-3	CASSVSGASSGNTIYF
TRBV7-2	TRBJ2-5	CASSFSRGDETQYF
TRBV20-1	TRBJ1-1	CSAKRGPGTEAFF
TRBV20-1	TRBJ2-3	CSAASGGPLSTDTQYF
TRBV5-6	TRBJ2-3	CASSLVGQGEYF
TRBV4-3	TRBJ1-6	CASSQVRASALHF
TRBV5-6	TRBJ2-1	CASSLVGAGPYNEQFF
TRBV9	TRBJ2-1	CASSHRLQGGNEQFF
TRBV12-3/TRBV12-4	TRBJ2-3	CASSFDRTTDTQYF
TRBV20-1	TRBJ1-1	CSANKVGEAFF
TRBV18	TRBJ1-2	CASSPGTGSGLNYGYTF
TRBV18	TRBJ2-4	CASSQGLSAKNIQYF
TRBV29-1	TRBJ1-1	CSVAYRSPGGTEAFF
TRBV7-2	TRBJ2-6	CASSLERPSGANVLTF
TRBV4-1	TRBJ2-1	CASSQGGTYNEQFF